These T cell receptor beta chains were read from a single sample in a study of blood T cell repertoires in COVID-19. Using immunoSEQ multiplex PCR, the repertoire was profiled, and TCRdb retains in-frame clones only, with some absent. This table has 250,000 or so clones, around four fifths appearing once. The sample was peripheral blood. The receptors derive from a woman aged 55-75 years with active or convalescent COVID-19. The CDR3 runs from the conserved cysteine through the conserved F or W. D genes are given only for firm matches. Size is stated for part of the rows, as once, few or many counts, or as a class when the clone is expanded.

clone size | D gene | J gene | V gene | CDR3 length | CDR3 protein | CDR3 DNA
. | . | TRBJ2-1 | TRBV27 | 13 | CASSFRDDGEQFF | TGTGCCAGCAGTTTCCGGGATGATGGTGAGCAGTTCTTC
few | . | TRBJ1-3 | TRBV7-9 | 17 | CASSLAGNRNSGNTIYF | TGTGCCAGCAGCTTAGCGGGGAACAGGAACTCTGGAAACACCATATATTTT
. | . | TRBJ1-1 | TRBV6-5 | 13 | CASRSQGIAEAFF | TGTGCCAGCAGATCACAGGGTATTGCTGAAGCTTTCTTT
once | TRBD2 | TRBJ2-3 | TRBV25-1 | 15 | CASSDPHRGGDTQYF | TGTGCCAGCAGCGACCCCCATCGGGGGGGAGATACGCAGTATTTT
few | TRBD1 | TRBJ1-1 | TRBV13 | 14 | CASSILGTGSQAFF | TGTGCCAGCAGCATCCTCGGGACAGGGTCTCAAGCTTTCTTT
. | . | TRBJ1-1 | TRBV5-1 | 13 | CASRPEGDTEAFF | TGCGCCAGCCGCCCCGAGGGGGACACTGAAGCTTTCTTT
. | TRBD2 | TRBJ2-7 | TRBV5-1 | 16 | CASSLVVVREGGEQYF | TGCGCCAGCAGCTTGGTGGTCGTGCGGGAGGGGGGCGAGCAGTACTTC
. | TRBD2 | TRBJ2-5 | TRBV11-2 | 16 | CASSSNLAGAWETQYF | TGTGCCAGCAGCTCCAACCTAGCGGGAGCGTGGGAGACCCAGTACTTC
. | TRBD1 | TRBJ2-5 | TRBV24-1 | 14 | CATSETGHGETQYF | TGTGCCACCAGTGAGACAGGGCATGGAGAGACCCAGTACTTC
. | TRBD2 | TRBJ2-1 | TRBV6-4 | 15 | CASSATSGRANEQFF | TGTGCCAGCAGTGCTACTAGCGGGAGGGCCAATGAGCAGTTCTTC
. | . | TRBJ2-3 | TRBV28 | 21 | CASSDRTALAPSPRSTDTQYF | TGTGCCAGCAGCGACCGCACTGCGCTAGCGCCATCACCCCGGAGCACAGATACGCAGTATTTT
. | . | TRBJ1-4 | TRBV19 | 15 | CASSSGGTGFEKLFF | TGTGCCAGTAGTTCGGGGGGCACAGGGTTTGAAAAACTGTTTTTT
. | . | TRBJ1-1 | TRBV29-1 | 14 | CSVRGRQQNTEAFF | TGCAGCGTTAGGGGAAGACAGCAGAACACTGAAGCTTTCTTT
. | . | TRBJ1-1 | TRBV18 | 15 | CASSLRGKKDTEAFF | TGTGCCAGCTCACTAAGGGGCAAGAAGGATACTGAAGCTTTCTTT
. | . | TRBJ2-2 | TRBV28 | 15 | CASSLLRGWTGELFF | TGTGCCAGCAGTCTTTTGCGGGGTTGGACCGGGGAGCTGTTTTTT
. | TRBD1 | TRBJ1-1 | TRBV27 | 15 | CASSLMAGGNTEAFF | TGTGCCAGCAGCCTGATGGCAGGGGGGAACACTGAAGCTTTCTTT
. | TRBD1 | TRBJ2-7 | TRBV5-1 | 13 | CASARDSGYEQYF | TGCGCCAGCGCTCGGGACAGCGGCTACGAGCAGTACTTC
. | . | TRBJ1-3 | TRBV19 | 16 | CASSPTPEVSGNTIYF | TGTGCCAGTAGTCCGACACCGGAGGTTTCTGGAAACACCATATATTTT
once | . | TRBJ2-5 | TRBV11-3 | 15 | CASSTQGGRGETQYF | TGTGCCAGCAGTACACAGGGAGGGAGGGGGGAGACCCAGTACTTC
. | TRBD1 | TRBJ1-1 | TRBV30 | 14 | CAWSAEDRGVAAFF | TGTGCCTGGTCTGCTGAGGACAGGGGCGTCGCAGCTTTCTTT
. | . | TRBJ1-2 | TRBV6-6 | 13 | CASSYEAIYGYTF | TGTGCCAGCAGTTACGAGGCCATCTATGGCTACACCTTC
. | TRBD2 | TRBJ2-4 | TRBV14 | 20 | CASSPRTSGGLPRAKNIQYF | TGTGCCAGCAGCCCACGGACTAGCGGGGGCCTCCCTAGAGCCAAAAACATTCAGTACTTC
once | TRBD1 | TRBJ1-2 | TRBV13 | 19 | CASSPRTGGAGASRYGYTF | TGTGCCAGCAGCCCCCGGACAGGGGGCGCCGGTGCCTCTCGGTATGGCTACACCTTC
. | TRBD1 | TRBJ1-4 | TRBV5-1 | 14 | CASSLVTGGEKLFF | TGCGCCAGCAGCTTGGTGACAGGGGGCGAAAAACTGTTTTTT
. | TRBD2 | TRBJ2-5 | TRBV2 | 14 | CASSEQLAGETQYF | TGTGCCAGCAGTGAACAGTTAGCGGGAGAGACCCAGTACTTC
. | . | TRBJ2-7 | TRBV6-5 | 13 | CASSYPGIYEQYF | TGTGCCAGCAGTTACCCGGGAATCTACGAGCAGTACTTC
. | . | TRBJ1-3 | TRBV2 | 13 | CASSSDSLNTIYF | TGTGCCAGCAGCAGTGACAGTTTAAACACCATATATTTT
. | TRBD1 | TRBJ1-6 | TRBV2 | 16 | CASSEGFRQGNSPLHF | TGTGCCAGCAGTGAAGGATTTCGACAGGGAAATTCACCCCTCCACTTT
many | . | TRBJ2-2 | TRBV5-1 | 15 | CASSLQGSNTGELFF | TGCGCCAGCAGCTTGCAGGGCTCGAACACCGGGGAGCTGTTTTTT
. | TRBD2 | TRBJ2-1 | TRBV5-1 | 15 | CASRLAGGTYNEQFF | TGCGCCAGCAGGCTAGCGGGAGGGACCTACAATGAGCAGTTCTTC
. | . | TRBJ1-4 | TRBV27 | 14 | CASSLLGGEGKLFF | TGTGCCAGCAGTTTATTAGGGGGAGAGGGAAAACTGTTTTTT
. | . | TRBJ2-3 | TRBV5-1 | 11 | CASSFGDTQYF | TGCGCCAGCAGCTTCGGGGATACGCAGTATTTT
. | TRBD1 | TRBJ1-2 | TRBV29-1 | 13 | CSVSTGGDYGYTF | TGCAGCGTATCGACAGGGGGCGACTATGGCTACACCTTC
. | . | TRBJ2-1 | TRBV6-5 | 13 | CASSNTRYYWQIF | TGTGCCAGCAGTAACACTAGGTATTATTGGCAGATCTTC
. | . | TRBJ1-2 | TRBV5-5 | 16 | CASSLGRVGLTGGYTF | TGTGCCAGCAGCTTGGGCAGGGTTGGGCTCACCGGTGGCTACACCTTC
few | TRBD1 | TRBJ1-2 | TRBV2 | 14 | CASSLSGGEDGYTF | TGTGCCAGCAGTCTGTCAGGGGGCGAGGATGGCTACACCTTC
. | TRBD2 | TRBJ2-5 | TRBV3-1/TRBV3-2 | 16 | CASSQHPSGSGETQYF | TGTGCCAGCAGCCAACACCCTAGCGGGAGCGGAGAGACCCAGTACTTC
. | . | TRBJ1-1 | TRBV5-1 | 14 | CASSVQGGGTEAFF | TGCGCCAGCAGCGTCCAGGGCGGCGGCACTGAAGCTTTCTTT